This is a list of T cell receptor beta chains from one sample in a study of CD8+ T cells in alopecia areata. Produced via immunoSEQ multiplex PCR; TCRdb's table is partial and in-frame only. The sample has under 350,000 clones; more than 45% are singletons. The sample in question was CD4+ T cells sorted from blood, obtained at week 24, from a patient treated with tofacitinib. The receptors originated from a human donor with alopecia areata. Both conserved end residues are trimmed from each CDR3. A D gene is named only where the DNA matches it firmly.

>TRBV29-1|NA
SVKGLTASTEAF
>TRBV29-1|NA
SVARALSYNEQF
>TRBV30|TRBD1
AWSVRGGGYGYT
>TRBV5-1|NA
ASSGTEAYYGYT
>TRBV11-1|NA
ASSPGAPWNTEAF
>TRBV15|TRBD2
ATSRGHRLAGNNEQF
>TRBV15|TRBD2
ATSRVPGTSGYEQY
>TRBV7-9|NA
ASSPGGPGDTQY
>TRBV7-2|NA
ASSLVAPSMEQY
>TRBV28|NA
ASSLPNRGGYEQY
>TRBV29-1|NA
SLARGMETQY
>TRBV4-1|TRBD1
ASSPRDRGSNEQY
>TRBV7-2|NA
ASSFDGGVSYEQY
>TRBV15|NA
ATPRARSRSSYEQY
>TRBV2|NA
ASRNDAEPQH
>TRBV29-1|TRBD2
SVGLAAAGDTQY
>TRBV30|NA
AWRGTGGEGYT
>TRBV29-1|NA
SVDGVLQKKAF
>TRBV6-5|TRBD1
ASTAGGKGSPLH
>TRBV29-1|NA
SVEGQMNTEAF
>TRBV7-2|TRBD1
ASSPDRGRPDGYT
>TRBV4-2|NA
ASSQSKHTGPQY
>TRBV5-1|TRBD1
ASTSMGQIETQY
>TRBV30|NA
AWSKGQGTEAF
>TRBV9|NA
ASSVGSGELF
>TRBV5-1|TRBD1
ASSLGTGEYNEQF
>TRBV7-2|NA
ASSPRGDEQY
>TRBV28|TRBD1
ASSSAGGPSYNEQF